The sequence of this T cell receptor beta chain was determined in a study of identifying expanded T cells in peripheral blood. CDR1 is MNHEY and CDR2 is SMNVEV in the germline V gene (reference sequence). V dropped 4 bases and J dropped 1; count of bases not matched to a gene: 3. The CDR3 extends over 15 amino acids. This table comes from immunoSEQ multiplex PCR, and its TCRdb copy is limited to in-frame clones, with some not included. This table holds about 74,000 clones, about 83% found once. The receptor was isolated from a person between 18 and 75 years old in good health. V usage is TRBV27 and J usage is TRBJ2-2; 7 positions match TRBD1. Sample: blood. DNA of the CDR3: TGTGCCAGCAGTTACAGGGGTCAGAACACCGGGGAGCTGTTTTTT. Translation gives CASSYRGQNTGELFF.